This record concerns one TCR beta chain sequence. The data belong to a study of blood T cell repertoires in COVID-19. Across the whole study: Whether acute or convalescent, the COVID-19 samples came from the United States, Italy and Spain. PBMCs, B-cell-depleted T cells, or T cells were the source of the cDNA or gDNA that made up the material.

CDR1 is MDHEN and CDR2 is SYDVKM in the germline V gene. The CDR3 is 16 residues long. The V and J ends lost 2 bases and 2 bases respectively, with 16 bases between them. In the original workflow: Estimates of nucleated cell counts were drawn from the amplification of reference gene primers. TCRdb keeps only in-frame clones here, not all; method: immunoSEQ multiplex PCR. V, J and clone size derive from that table, while D and trimming were established from the DNA sequence. The sample yields 100,000 to 150,000 clones, 86% seen once. This chain connects TRBV28 to TRBJ2-7; D perhaps matches TRBD1 (6 bases). The sequenced sample was peripheral blood. This clonotype originated in a man in his 70s who had recovered from COVID-19. The CDR3 region is CASSLPDRFLTYEQYF. Here the CDR3 DNA reads TGTGCCAGCAGTTTACCGGACAGATTCTTAACCTACGAGCAGTACTTC.